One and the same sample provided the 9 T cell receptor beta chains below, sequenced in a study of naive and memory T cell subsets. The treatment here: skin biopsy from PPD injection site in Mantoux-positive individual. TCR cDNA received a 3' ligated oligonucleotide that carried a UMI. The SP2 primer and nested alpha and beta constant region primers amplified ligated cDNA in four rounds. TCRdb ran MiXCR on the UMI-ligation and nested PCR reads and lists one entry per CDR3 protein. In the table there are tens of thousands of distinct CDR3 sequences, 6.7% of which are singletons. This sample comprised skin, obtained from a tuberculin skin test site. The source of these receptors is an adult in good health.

The CDR3 DNA reads as TGTGCCAGCAGCTCCACTTTTAACAGGGGCTCCCTGAGAAAGCAGTACTTC. Its protein product is CASSSTFNRGSLRKQYF. This sequence joins TRBV7-2 and TRBJ2-7; 7 nucleotides align to TRBD1. The ends lost 4 bases at V and 8 bases at J; junction bases unmatched: 20. CDR1 SGHTA and CDR2 FQGNSA come from the germline V gene. The CDR3 contains 17 residues.

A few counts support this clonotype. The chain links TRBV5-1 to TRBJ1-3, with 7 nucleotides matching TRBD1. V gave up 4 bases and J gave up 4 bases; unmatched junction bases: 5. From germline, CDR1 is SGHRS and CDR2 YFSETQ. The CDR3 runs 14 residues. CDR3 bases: TGCGCCAGCAGCCCCGGACAGGTCGGAAACACCATATATTTT. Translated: CASSPGQVGNTIYF.

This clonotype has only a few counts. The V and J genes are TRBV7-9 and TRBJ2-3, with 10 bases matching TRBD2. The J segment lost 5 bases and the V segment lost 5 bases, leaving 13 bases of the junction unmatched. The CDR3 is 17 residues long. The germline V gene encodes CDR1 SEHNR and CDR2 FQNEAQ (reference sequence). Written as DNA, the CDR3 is TGTGCCAGCAGCGACAGGGCCAGCGGGGGGGCCGGAGATACGCAGTATTTT. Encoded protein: CASSDRASGGAGDTQYF. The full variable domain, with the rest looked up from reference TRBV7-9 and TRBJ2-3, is DTGVSQNPRHKITKRGQNVTFRCDPISEHNRLYWYRQTLGQGPEFLTYFQNEAQLEKSRLLSDRFSAERPKGSFSTLEIQRTEQGDSAMYLCASSDRASGGAGDTQYFGPGTRLTVL.

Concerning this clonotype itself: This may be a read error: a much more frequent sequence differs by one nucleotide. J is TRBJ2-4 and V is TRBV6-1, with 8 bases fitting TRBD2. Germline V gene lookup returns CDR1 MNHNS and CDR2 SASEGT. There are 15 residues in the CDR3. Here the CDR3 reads CDSTGGGLAKNIQYF. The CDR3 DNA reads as TGTGACAGCACGGGGGGGGGCCTAGCCAAAAACATTCAGTACTTC.

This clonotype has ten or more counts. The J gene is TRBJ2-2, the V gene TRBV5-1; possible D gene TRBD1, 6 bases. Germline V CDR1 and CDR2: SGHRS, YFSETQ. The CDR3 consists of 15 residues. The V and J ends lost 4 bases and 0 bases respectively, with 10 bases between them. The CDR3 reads CASSPTGSNTGELFF. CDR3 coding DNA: TGCGCCAGCAGCCCAACAGGGTCGAACACCGGGGAGCTGTTTTTT.

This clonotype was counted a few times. The CDR3 DNA reads TGTGCCAGCAGTTTAAGGACCGACTATGGCTACACCTTC. Translating it yields CASSLRTDYGYTF. The V call is TRBV12-3 or TRBV12-4, the J call TRBJ1-2; the D is unclear. CDR3 length: 13 residues. Trimming took off 2 bases at V and 3 bases at J, with 7 bases between the two ends.

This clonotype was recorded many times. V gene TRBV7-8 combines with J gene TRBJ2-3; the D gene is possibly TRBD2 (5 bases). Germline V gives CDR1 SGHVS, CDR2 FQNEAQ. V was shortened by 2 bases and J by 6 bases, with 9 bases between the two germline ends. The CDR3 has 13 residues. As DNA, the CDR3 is TGTGCCAGCAGCTTACCTAGCAAGGATACGCAGTATTTT. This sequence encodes CASSLPSKDTQYF. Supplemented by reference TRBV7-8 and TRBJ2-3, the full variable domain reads GAGVSQSPRYKVAKRGQDVALRCDPISGHVSLFWYQQALGQGPEFLTYFQNEAQLDKSGLPSDRFFAERPEGSVSTLKIQRTQQEDSAVYLCASSLPSKDTQYFGPGTRLTVL.

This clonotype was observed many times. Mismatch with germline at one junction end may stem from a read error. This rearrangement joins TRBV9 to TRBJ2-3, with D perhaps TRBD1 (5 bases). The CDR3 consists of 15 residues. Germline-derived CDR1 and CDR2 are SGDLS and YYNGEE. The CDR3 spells CASSPQGRGADTQFF. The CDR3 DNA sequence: TGTGCCAGCAGCCCCCAGGGTAGGGGTGCAGATACGCAGTTTTTT.

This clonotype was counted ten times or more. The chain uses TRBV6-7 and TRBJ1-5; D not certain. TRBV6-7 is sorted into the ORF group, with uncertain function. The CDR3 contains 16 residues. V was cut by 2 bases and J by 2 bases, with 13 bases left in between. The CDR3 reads CASSYPEWIGNQPQHF. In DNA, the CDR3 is TGTGCCAGCAGTTACCCCGAGTGGATAGGCAATCAGCCCCAGCATTTT.